This TCR beta chain was recovered during a study of blood T cell repertoires in COVID-19. About the study: Both acute and convalescent COVID-19 samples were obtained from the United States, Italy and Spain. Sources were T cells, B-cell-depleted T cells, or PBMCs; the material itself was cDNA or gDNA.

Study processing details: Reference gene primer amplification in the assay estimated nucleated cell counts. The data were produced by immunoSEQ multiplex PCR, yet TCRdb's version contains in-frame clones alone and is incomplete. Clone size and V and J calls were adopted from that table, with D and trimming inferred from the DNA. The top ten hold 1.9% of the sample, which has about 310,000 clones, around 84% seen once. This clone has just a few counts. Participants' reported clinical history set cohort assignment. This clonotype was obtained from a woman aged 25 to 39 who had been exposed to COVID-19. Sequencing was carried out using PBMCs or T cells enriched from blood (not recorded which).

The CDR3 is CASSQDHKRGRELFF. DNA for the CDR3: TGTGCCAGCAGCCAAGATCATAAGCGGGGGAGGGAGCTGTTTTTT. The rearrangement joins TRBV3-1 (or the pseudogene TRBV3-2) to TRBJ2-2; 8 nucleotides match TRBD2. The CDR3 length is 15 residues. CDR1 LGHDT and CDR2 YNNKEL come from the germline V gene (reference sequence). With V trimmed by 0 bases and J by 9 bases, 6 bases remained unmatched.